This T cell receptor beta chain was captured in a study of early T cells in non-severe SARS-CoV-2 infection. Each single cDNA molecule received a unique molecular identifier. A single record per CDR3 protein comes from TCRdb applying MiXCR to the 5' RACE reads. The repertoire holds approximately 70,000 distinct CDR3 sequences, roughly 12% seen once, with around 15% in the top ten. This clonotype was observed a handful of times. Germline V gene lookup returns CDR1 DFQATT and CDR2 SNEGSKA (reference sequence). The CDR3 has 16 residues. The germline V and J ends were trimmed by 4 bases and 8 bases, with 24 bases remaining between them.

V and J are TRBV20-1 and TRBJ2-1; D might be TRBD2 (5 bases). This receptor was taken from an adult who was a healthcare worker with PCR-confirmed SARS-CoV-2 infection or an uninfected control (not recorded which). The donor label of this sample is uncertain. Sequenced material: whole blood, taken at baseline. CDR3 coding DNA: TGCAGTGCTACCACAGAAGCGGCCCTGAGGCCAGATGAGCAGTTCTTC. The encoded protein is CSATTEAALRPDEQFF.